This TCR beta chain was identified in a study of blood T cell repertoires in COVID-19. As for the study in general: Donors in the United States, Italy and Spain gave samples during acute or convalescent COVID-19. Sources were T cells, B-cell-depleted T cells, or PBMCs; the material itself was cDNA or gDNA.

TCRdb's table, derived via immunoSEQ multiplex PCR, lists solely in-frame clones and lacks some. The sample lists 350,000 to 400,000 clones; approximately 86% were seen once. Followed over time, Seattle patients had been enrolled while infection was active. The CDR3 length is 13 residues. The germline V and J ends were trimmed by 5 bases and 2 bases, with 10 bases remaining between them. The germline V gene encodes CDR1 SGHRS and CDR2 YFSETQ. V usage is TRBV5-1 and J usage is TRBJ1-1; D possibly corresponds to TRBD1 (5 bases). The source of this sequence is a woman in her sixties with COVID-19, enrolled during active disease. Sample: peripheral blood. In DNA, the CDR3 is TGCGCCAGCAGGGAAGGACAAAACACTGAAGCTTTCTTT. Protein: CASREGQNTEAFF. Variable domain in full (rest from reference TRBV5-1 and TRBJ1-1): KAGVTQTPRYLIKTRGQQVTLSCSPISGHRSVSWYQQTPGQGLQFLFEYFSETQRNKGNFPGRFSGRQFSNSRSEMNVSTLELGDSALYLCASREGQNTEAFFGQGTRLTVV.